This T cell receptor beta chain was obtained from a study of cytomegalovirus exposure and HLA in healthy donors (dated by TCRdb to between 2016 and 2019). Background for the entire study: An earlier analysis of roughly 500 of the donors reported 250 to 350 Gb of sequence data and approximately 110 million unique TCR beta sequences from some 180 million T cells. Genome-wide SNP genotypes for about 60% of the 666 donors were used in a later genetic analysis, which treated that subset as a discovery cohort. To decide whether each TCR beta V gene segment behaved as functional or pseudogenic, an earlier analysis of some 600 of the donors relied on high-throughput TCR beta sequencing. Both class I and class II loci were covered by HLA typing, at four-digit resolution. Using immunosequencing, the study profiled T cell repertoires from fewer than 850 subjects and related those repertoires to cytomegalovirus serostatus. An early release covering 550 to 650 HLA-typed donors comprised about 290 gigabases of sequencing data and 85 million to 100 million unique TCR sequences. Among some 400 genotyped donors of the cohort, an average of around 220,000 unique TCR beta nucleotide sequences was sequenced per donor, of which about 20% were non-productive. The aim of the study was to test whether cataloging public T cell receptors could identify signatures of past pathogen exposure. In addition to the first cohort of 666 subjects, a separate validation cohort of 120 different subjects was used. Rather than using new phenotypic data, the later analysis identified candidate immune exposures from TCR beta sequences and from how often those sequences occurred across donors. A later analysis re-analyzed previously published TCR beta repertoires from 600 to 850 donors and added high-resolution HLA genotyping to study TCR occurrence patterns. Alongside the repertoire data, information on donor age, sex, ethnicity and CMV serostatus was compiled. The number of donors typed differed by locus, with roughly 620-630 for A, B, C, DRB1 and DQB1, roughly 520 for DQA1, 600 to 610 for DPA1, and 400 to 490 for DPB1. About 5 DR-DQ haplotypes were handled as single units for association and clustering, since linkage in the cohort was strong. All discovery cohort repertoires had been generated using a single sequencing platform. The genetic ancestry cluster associated with self-reported Caucasian donors included 81% of the 350 to 500 genotyped donors. To predict cytomegalovirus infection status, the study brought together high-throughput TCR immunosequencing, statistical association of individual TCRs with disease status, and machine learning.

The receptor library was made with the immunoSEQ multiplex PCR assay. The multiplex PCR relied on a mix of 60 forward primers for TCR Vbeta segments and 13 reverse primers for TCR Jbeta segments. The CDR3 region of rearranged TCR beta genes was amplified from genomic DNA by a multiplex PCR assay. The Illumina HiSeq System was used to sequence the amplified TCR beta libraries as 87-base-pair reads. The authors' analysis ran thus. A later analysis tallied around 80 million unique TCR beta chains across the 600 to 700 repertoires, and roughly 11 million of those chains were shared by two or more donors. To remove PCR and sequencing errors, raw reads were error-corrected and collapsed into unique sequences using a nearest-neighbor algorithm that merged closely related sequences. CDR3 sequences were aligned to IMGT reference sequences to assign V, D and J gene segments. For a sequence to be retained, at least a six-nucleotide match to both a V gene segment and a J gene segment was required. Rearrangements were called productive when the CDR3 lacked stop codons and stayed in frame with V and J; all others were non-productive. CDR3 was defined by IMGT convention, running from the second conserved V-encoded cysteine to the conserved J-encoded phenylalanine. The earlier analysis of 500 to 650 of the donors excluded any sequence lacking an unambiguous match to a single V gene segment. An earlier analysis of 587 of the donors called V segments functional above 56.7% productive rearrangements and segregating when the between-donor standard deviation exceeded 5%. A statistical classification framework was developed to diagnose cytomegalovirus status using the catalog of TCR beta chain sequences. In a later analysis, TCR nucleotide sequences were compared against IMGT/GENE-DB human TR gene sequences so that V and J genes could be assigned. Using the TCRdist pipeline, a later analysis assigned CDR3 sequences along with most-parsimonious VDJ recombination scenarios. A later analysis defined each TCR beta chain by its CDR3 amino acid sequence plus V-gene family, and excluded reads lacking a unique V-gene family. As a way to deal with suspected cross-contamination and a sequencing artifact, a later analysis dropped more than 500 nucleotide sequences that were highly shared and had low generation probability. In a later analysis, a clonal expansion index for each public chain was calculated from normalized within-repertoire ranks of inferred template counts. A later analysis computed generation probabilities with a VDJ recombination model fitted to out-of-frame rearrangements, and checked the results against IGoR. Hypergeometric tests were used in a later analysis to score TCR-TCR, TCR-HLA and TCR-CMV co-occurrence, with a repertoire-size bias correction applied to the TCR pairs. In a later analysis, false discovery rates were estimated by permuting HLA or CMV assignments 20 times. In a later analysis, co-occurring TCRs were grouped using DBSCAN, with TCRdist sequence similarity added in when clustering inside HLA-allele-positive subsets. For co-occurrence clustering, repertoires with fewer than 30,000 or more than 120,000 public chains were excluded, along with roughly five repertoires with anomalous nucleotide sharing. TCRdb holds this immuneACCESS table with in-frame rearrangements only. Some clones are missing; in checked studies, unresolved V genes explain under half, and the rest has no known cause. V and J calls and clone size follow that table, whereas D and trimming were derived from the DNA. For this sample the table gives 100,000 to 150,000 clones, of which 83% were detected only once. The ten biggest clones cover 3.6% of the sample.

In total, around 600 healthy bone marrow donors made up the cohort. At the time of sampling, all cohort members were nominally healthy, though unrecorded immune exposures were likely present. The donor was CMV seropositive and was included in the group of 250 to 350 seropositive cohort members. A peripheral blood sample was provided by each donor, and peripheral blood mononuclear cells were used for TCR beta sequencing. Genomic DNA extraction from the blood cell samples was performed with the Qiagen DNeasy Blood Extraction Kit. The CDR3 covers 14 residues, taking in both the cysteine and the phenylalanine. Left in the record is the CDR3 DNA by itself, 42 bases read in frame from the first base. The germline V end is reduced by 1 base and the J end by 2 bases; junction bases left unmatched: 2. CDR1 and CDR2, per the germline V gene, are SGHTA and FQGNSA. Overall study results and their limits: Three of the identified cytomegalovirus-associated TCR beta chains were confirmed in vitro to be specific for cytomegalovirus antigens. Across donors, most TCR sequences were observed very rarely, whereas some public TCRs were present in many individuals. Broadly in line with IMGT annotations, most TCR beta V segments showed up in productive rearrangements about 87% or about 30% of the time in an earlier analysis of 587 of the donors. The only immune exposure information available for the cohort was CMV serostatus. Because the 87-base-pair reads could not distinguish some IMGT-functional V segments, including TRBV6-2 and TRBV6-3, those segments were excluded. Assigning TCR associations to individual alleles was difficult when HLA alleles, especially DR and DQ, strongly co-occurred. In a later analysis, TCR association rates were found to vary across HLA loci, with the most associated TCRs seen for DRB1 alleles and the fewest for HLA-C alleles. Most CMV-associated TCR beta chains appeared to be HLA-restricted in a later analysis, and the HLA associations seemed to be driven largely by CMV exposure. The study listed 164 TCR beta chains as associated with cytomegalovirus. This cohort had only TCR beta chains sequenced, and the lack of alpha or paired-chain data limited which features could be detected. The presence/absence analyses assumed that sequencing depth was roughly uniform across donors, and that assumption may not be true. The classifier was reported to diagnose cytomegalovirus status with high specificity and sensitivity in both the original cohort and the validation cohort. A further reported finding was that TCR beta sequences accurately predicted the HLA-A and HLA-B alleles for most subjects in the first cohort. A later genetic analysis associated a missense DCLRE1C variant with V-gene and J-gene trimming of TCR beta chains, and an independent cohort replicated the association. According to a later analysis, parvovirus B19, influenza, CMV and Epstein-Barr virus appeared linked to several top co-occurrence clusters. Because counts were too low, some 17 rarely observed V segments, including chromosome 9 orphons, were excluded from the earlier analysis of some 590 of the donors. Specific HLA alleles were associated with 18,000 or so TCR beta sequences at a false discovery rate of 0.05 in a later analysis. A later genetic analysis reported fewer N-insertions in productive TCRs among donors in an Asian-associated ancestry cluster than the roughly 620-donor mean. A cluster of highly shared sequence variants was judged likely to represent a technical artifact of the sequencing pipeline. HLA typing was unavailable for some donors at each locus, so association tests used only the typed subset. Correlated functional status among segregating V segments might reflect linkage disequilibrium, but an unknown experimental factor could not be ruled out. In a later analysis, HLA-associated TCR beta chains were found to be more clonally expanded and to have lower generation probabilities than equally common non-associated chains. The authors suggested that the approach could potentially be extended to other disease states and immunological phenotypes.

In regard to this clone: The target of this receptor is not known. Per-base qualities were not stored, and no clone one base away is much larger.

The clonotype originates from a woman in her 40s in good health and CMV-seropositive. Here the chain combines TRBV7-2 and TRBJ2-7; the central 7 bases match TRBD2. The sequencing input was PBMCs. DNA sequence: TGTGCCAGCAGCTTAGGAGCGGGACCCTACGAGCAGTACTTC. The resulting protein is CASSLGAGPYEQYF.